This TCR beta chain originates from a study of blood T cell repertoires in COVID-19. The protocol was immunoSEQ multiplex PCR, while the TCRdb copy is restricted to in-frame clones and leaves out a portion. The data contain a few hundred thousand clones, 75% to 90% of them seen just once; the ten biggest clones take up roughly 4%. The germline V gene encodes CDR1 LNHDA and CDR2 SQIVND (reference sequence). This CDR3 spans 11 amino acids. As regards this clone: The junction shows a germline mismatch at one end, possibly a read error.

The cohort comprised adults aged roughly 18 to 90 years residing in approximately 25 US areas. Participants in the exposed group had met a COVID-19 case in the 2 weeks before joining the study. The chain couples TRBV19 to TRBJ1-1; the D is unclear. The receptor's source is a woman in her thirties who had been exposed to COVID-19. Sequenced sample: PBMCs or T cells enriched from blood (not recorded which). This chain's CDR3 is CASSRSRVTHF. The CDR3 DNA is TGTGCCAGTAGTCGGTCCCGGGTAACACACTTT.